A selection of T cell receptor beta chains follows, all from one sample in a study of blood T cells in healthy people across ages. TCRdb processed the 5' RACE reads anew with MiXCR; each CDR3 protein has one entry. The data contain 800,000 to 950,000 distinct CDR3 sequences, about 29% of them singletons. Another study also made use of these data, one on T cells of mothers and their children.

The sequencing input was blood. These receptors all come from a woman in her thirties or forties in good health. The CDR3 runs from the conserved cysteine through the conserved F or W. Some rows mark clone size as missing; the rest say once, few, many or name a class of expanded clone.

NA	TRBV29-1	TRBJ1-1	CSVGRTNTEAFF
NA	TRBV5-1	TRBJ2-6	CASSSRQISGANVLTF
once	TRBV25-1	TRBJ1-1	CATRSLGVNTEAFF
NA	TRBV5-1	TRBJ2-3	CASSLDRGVRDTQYF
few	TRBV29-1	TRBJ1-1	CSVDKGNLNTEAFF
few	TRBV28	TRBJ1-4	CASSLLDRGSNEKLFF
many	TRBV5-1	TRBJ1-4	CASREQGAQVEKLFF
NA	TRBV18	TRBJ2-7	CASSPQGLDYEQYF
once	TRBV7-9	TRBJ2-7	CASSPPGTGIEQYF
NA	TRBV24-1	TRBJ2-1	CATSDATGERHNEQFF
NA	TRBV30	TRBJ2-4	CAWSGPREKGSEQYF
NA	TRBV7-9	TRBJ1-2	CASSLAGSGGHGYTF
few	TRBV28	NA	CASSPLARNEQYF
few	TRBV7-9	TRBJ1-2	CASSSEGSSLKPYGYTF
few	TRBV7-3	TRBJ2-1	CASSSLGGSNEQFF
many	TRBV7-2	TRBJ2-6	CASSPGTGTISGANVLTF
many	TRBV14	TRBJ2-4	CASSQGSGLGAKNIQYF
NA	TRBV3-1	TRBJ2-2	CASSHASGGATTGELFF
NA	TRBV19	TRBJ2-7	CASMGRGGTYEQYF
many	TRBV12-3/TRBV12-4	TRBJ2-7	CASRKTDLGSQYF
few	TRBV20-1	TRBJ1-5	CSARAMGYSNQPQHF
NA	TRBV29-1	TRBJ1-1	CSYTACSGTEAFF
once	TRBV12-3/TRBV12-4	TRBJ2-5	CASSYHGTGWYF
many	TRBV4-1	TRBJ2-7	CASSQEKAGGLYEQYF
few	TRBV4-1	TRBJ2-7	CASSPVGQEYEQYF
NA	TRBV6-1	TRBJ1-5	CASTAISNQPQHF
NA	TRBV7-2	TRBJ2-7	CASSSFSGGDEQYF
many	TRBV10-3	TRBJ2-5	CAAGEQETQYF